This T cell receptor (beta chain) derives from a study of CD8+ T cells in alopecia areata (dated 2018 in TCRdb). Regarding the study in general: The treated patients took part in an open-label pilot trial in which moderate-to-severe alopecia areata was treated with oral tofacitinib at 5 to 10 mg twice daily. Patients stayed on tofacitinib for 6 to 18 months and then had 6 months of follow-up off drug so that delayed response and recurrence could be assessed. The study used high-throughput TCRbeta sequencing to examine T cell clonal expansion in alopecia areata, in both the C3H/HeJ mouse model and human patients. In humans, TCRbeta sequencing was performed on scalp tissue and on sorted CD4+ and CD8+ peripheral blood T cells from healthy controls and from patients with patchy or totalis/universalis alopecia areata. Biopsies were taken from tofacitinib-treated patients at baseline and at 4 and 24 weeks of treatment, and a later scalp biopsy was taken in several of the tofacitinib-treated patients. Clonality in the scalp was compared among normal scalp (n=4), patchy alopecia areata scalp (n=8), and alopecia totalis/universalis scalp (n=8). RNA came from the PAXgene miRNA kit for fixed scalp, the miRNeasy kit for PBMCs, and the RNeasy kit for mouse skin. Amplification of TCRbeta CDR3 regions was done by immunoSEQ multiplex PCR using 35 Vbeta forward primers and 13 Jbeta reverse primers.

The paper as a whole reports these results and caveats: Unlike mouse skin, which is dominated by gammadelta T cells, normal human skin has resident alphabeta T cells that are also sequenced, and this complicates analysis of the scalp TCR repertoire. TCR sequences shared between patients were less clear than in mice, possibly partly because of HLA diversity in the patient population. Lesional scalp, especially in alopecia totalis/universalis, showed higher clonality and more expanded CD8+ clones than normal scalp, suggesting antigenic drive.

Explained via the paper, the time point label denotes: baseline before oral tofacitinib. From alopecia areata patients, peripheral blood was collected along with lesional scalp punch biopsies. PBMCs were isolated by density centrifugation and stained for CD3, CD4 and CD8, after which CD4+ and CD8+ T cells were sorted on a FACSAria. Receptor libraries were prepared by the immunoSEQ multiplex PCR assay. RNA was extracted from all samples and reverse transcribed into cDNA as template for TCR sequencing. SuperScript III was used for first-strand cDNA synthesis, primed with a 2:1 mix of oligo-dT and random hexamers. Amplification bias was assessed with a synthetic immune receptor repertoire, and residual bias was removed computationally. The authors' analysis ran thus. Raw reads were preprocessed for error removal, and CDR3 was defined according to IMGT conventions as running from the conserved cysteine to phenylalanine. Clonality was computed as 1 minus the Shannon entropy, with the entropy normalized by log2 of the number of productive unique TCRs. Whether each scalp clone was CD4 or CD8 was inferred by checking scalp TCRbeta sequences against the CD4 and CD8 repertoires from sorted blood. TCRdb obtained this table from immuneACCESS and retained in-frame rearrangements with V and J assigned. These tables miss some clones; where compared with another copy, unresolved V genes account for less than half of the shortfall, and the remainder is unexplained. That table furnishes V, J and clone size, whereas the DNA furnished D and trimming. The sample table contains 150,000 to 200,000 clones; only one count was recorded for roughly 70% of them. Roughly an eighth of the sample is taken by the ten largest.

Reading from cysteine to phenylalanine, the CDR3 counts 13 amino acids. The read is trimmed to its CDR3 DNA, 39 bases read in frame from base 1. From a lookup of the germline V gene, CDR1 and CDR2 are SGDLS and YYNGEE. V is pared back by 5 bases and J by 8 bases, with 11 bases lying between the germline termini. As to this clone: Its antigen is still unknown. Base qualities are not at hand, and no much larger clone is one base apart.

The sample in question was CD8+ T cells sorted from blood, obtained at week 0. The V and J segments used are TRBV9 and TRBJ1-6, with the D gene not clear enough to name. The origin of this receptor is a human donor with alopecia areata. The DNA reads TGTGCCAGCAGAGAAGGTCCCCATTCACCCCTCCACTTT. Its translation reads: CASREGPHSPLHF.